One sample yielded the 8 T cell receptor beta chains listed below, sequenced in a study of regulatory T cells in long-lasting Graves disease. In building TCR beta libraries, iRepertoire HTBI primers were used together with Arm-PCR of CDR3 regions. A single record per CDR3 protein comes from TCRdb applying MiXCR to the multiplex PCR reads. The repertoire holds about 530,000 distinct CDR3 sequences, with around 15% as singletons. This sample's time point: newly diagnosed GD, antithyroid drugs for less than 3 months. The TCR library was prepared using RNA isolated from PBMCs. Separately, the same data were catalogued under a study of T cells in Graves' hyperthyroidism and ophthalmopathy.

This specimen was peripheral blood mononuclear cells (PBMCs), taken at new diagnosis, from a patient treated with antithyroid drugs. These receptors were obtained from a woman aged 40 to 65 with Graves disease.

The chain couples TRBV20-1 to TRBJ1-4; no clear D gene. Between the trimmed V and J ends, which lost 1 base and 7 bases, there was a span of 13 bases. The CDR3 has 14 residues. Germline V gene sequence: CDR1 DFQATT, CDR2 SNEGSKA (reference sequence). CDR3 sequence: CSARVAVTAEKLFF. CDR3 coding DNA: TGCAGTGCTAGAGTTGCAGTCACCGCTGAAAAACTGTTTTTT.

This clonotype showed up just a few times. The V call is TRBV10-3, the J call TRBJ2-2, with TRBD1 identical over 9 bases. The CDR3 spans 15 residues. Germline-derived CDR1 and CDR2 are ENHRY and SYGVKD. The J segment lost 5 bases and the V segment lost 3 bases, leaving 4 bases of the junction unmatched. The CDR3 DNA reads TGTGCCATCAGTGATTCCGACAGGGGGACCGGGGAGCTGTTTTTT. This codes for CAISDSDRGTGELFF.

This clonotype was observed many times. The chain combines TRBV3-1 with TRBJ2-4; the match to TRBD2 covers 12 bases. The junction had 1 base not matched to a gene; V was cut back by 1 base and J by 0 bases. The CDR3 has 17 amino acids. From germline, CDR1 is LGHDT and CDR2 YNNKEL (reference sequence). The CDR3 reads CASSQGLAGVAKNIQYF. The CDR3 nucleotides are TGTGCCAGCAGCCAAGGACTAGCGGGAGTAGCCAAAAACATTCAGTACTTC.

This clonotype has at least ten counts. The chain uses TRBV3-1 and TRBJ1-2; 9 bases match TRBD1. Per the germline V gene, CDR1 is LGHDT and CDR2 is YNNKEL (reference sequence). J was trimmed by 6 bases and V by 5 bases; bases with no gene match: 10. This CDR3 region has 15 residues. The CDR3 loop reads CASSSPGQGVHGYTF. The DNA for the CDR3 is TGTGCCAGCAGCAGTCCGGGACAGGGCGTACATGGCTACACCTTC.

This clonotype was counted at least ten times. The chain carries TRBV2 and TRBJ2-1; maybe TRBD1 (6 bases). Germline CDR1 SNHLY, CDR2 FYNNEI. Trimming removed 6 bases at V and 8 bases at J, with 17 bases between. The CDR3 spans 14 residues. CDR3 DNA sequence: TGTGCCAGCAGAACGACAGGTTTGCCGCATGAGCAGTTCTTC. This codes for CASRTTGLPHEQFF.

Ten or more counts support this clonotype. CDR3 residues: CASRRQGGEQYF. The CDR3 bases are TGTGCCAGCAGAAGACAGGGTGGCGAGCAGTACTTC. This chain connects TRBV12-3 or TRBV12-4 to TRBJ2-7, with 7 bases lining up with TRBD1. The ends lost 6 bases at V and 6 bases at J; junction bases unmatched: 5. The CDR3 covers 12 residues.

There are many counts of this clonotype. The rearrangement links TRBV12-3 or TRBV12-4 to TRBJ1-2, with 9 bases aligning to TRBD1. J was trimmed by 7 bases and V by 5 bases; bases with no gene match: 14. The CDR3 has 16 residues. The CDR3 sequence: CASSSSWDRVNGGYTF. The CDR3 DNA sequence: TGTGCCAGCAGTAGCTCTTGGGACAGGGTAAACGGTGGCTACACCTTC.

Many counts were recorded for this clonotype. This chain joins TRBV2 and TRBJ2-3; TRBD2 aligns across 7 bases. The CDR3 has 14 residues. The V segment lost 7 bases and the J segment 2 bases; nucleotides outside the gene matches: 6. The V gene's germline CDR1 is SNHLY and CDR2 FYNNEI. CDR3 protein: CASTGGSDTDTQYF. CDR3 nucleotides: TGTGCCAGCACGGGAGGCTCCGACACAGATACGCAGTATTTT. The full variable domain, in which reference TRBV2 and TRBJ2-3 provide the parts outside the CDR3, is EPEVTQTPSHQVTQMGQEVILRCVPISNHLYFYWYRQILGQKVEFLVSFYNNEISEKSEIFDDQFSVERPDGSNFTLKIRSTKLEDSAMYFCASTGGSDTDTQYFGPGTRLTVL.